These 10 T cell receptor beta chains were all obtained from the same sample, sequenced in a study of T-cell reconstitution after alpha-beta-depleted transplantation in children. Unique molecular identifiers were incorporated into the prepared TCRbeta library. TCRdb re-derived calls from the PCR reads in MiXCR, one entry per CDR3 protein. The sample records a few hundred thousand distinct CDR3 sequences, 23% being singletons. Sample: PBMCs, mostly from graft donor cells, taken 180 days after TCRalphabeta/CD19-depleted stem cell transplant. These receptors were obtained from a male patient younger than 18 who had a stem cell transplant for acute lymphoblastic leukemia, so the T cells may come from the graft donor.

The V and J genes are TRBV5-1 and TRBJ1-1; D unresolved. V dropped 0 bases and J dropped 5 bases, with 14 bases sitting between them. Germline-derived CDR1 and CDR2 are SGHRS and YFSETQ. The CDR3 runs 15 residues. For the CDR3, the DNA is TGCGCCAGCAGCTTGGGGCTGGGGTGGGAGACTGAAGCTTTCTTT. Amino acid sequence: CASSLGLGWETEAFF. Supplemented by reference TRBV5-1 and TRBJ1-1, the full variable domain reads KAGVTQTPRYLIKTRGQQVTLSCSPISGHRSVSWYQQTPGQGLQFLFEYFSETQRNKGNFPGRFSGRQFSNSRSEMNVSTLELGDSALYLCASSLGLGWETEAFFGQGTRLTVV.

This clonotype occurred many times. The genes are TRBV6-6 and TRBJ1-2, with D possibly being TRBD1 (5 bases). Germline CDR1 is MNHNY and CDR2 is SVGAGI (reference sequence). V lost 0 bases, J lost 8 bases, and 10 bases lay in between. This CDR3 is built from 13 residues. The CDR3 nucleotides are TGTGCCAGCAGTTACTCGGGCAGGGAGGGCTACACCTTC. The encoded protein is CASSYSGREGYTF.

This clonotype was seen more than once but under ten times. V usage is TRBV9 and J usage is TRBJ2-1; the match to TRBD2 covers 11 bases. Germline CDR1 SGDLS, CDR2 YYNGEE. The CDR3 sequence is 19 residues long. V dropped 0 bases and J dropped 4; count of bases not matched to a gene: 12. The CDR3 here is CASSVGLAGPLGLYNEQFF. Here the CDR3 DNA reads TGTGCCAGCAGCGTAGGACTAGCGGGACCTCTCGGACTTTACAATGAGCAGTTCTTC. The full variable domain, completed using reference TRBV9 and TRBJ2-1, is DSGVTQTPKHLITATGQRVTLRCSPRSGDLSVYWYQQSLDQGLQFLIQYYNGEERAKGNILERFSAQQFPDLHSELNLSSLELGDSALYFCASSVGLAGPLGLYNEQFFGPGTRLTVL.

V usage is TRBV29-1 and J usage is TRBJ1-2, with D maybe TRBD1 (6 bases). Trimming cost V 1 base and J 0 bases, with 18 bases left between them. The CDR3 length is 17 residues. CDR1 is SQVTM and CDR2 is ANQGSEA in the germline V gene. DNA for the CDR3: TGCAGCGTTGAAGGGGGGGGCCTGAACCTTCCTAACTATGGCTACACCTTC. Translating gives CSVEGGGLNLPNYGYTF.

The chain combines TRBV12-3 or TRBV12-4 with TRBJ2-1; a possible D gene is TRBD2 (6 bases). The germline V and J ends were trimmed by 2 bases and 6 bases, with 17 bases remaining between them. This CDR3 has 16 residues. The CDR3 coding sequence is TGTGCCAGCAGTTTACGTGGCGGGATTTTTGTCAATGAGCAGTTCTTC. It specifies CASSLRGGIFVNEQFF.

The V gene is TRBV20-1, the J gene TRBJ2-5, with a weak D call TRBD1 (6 bases). The length of the CDR3 is 20 residues. Germline V gene data show CDR1 as DFQATT and CDR2 as SNEGSKA (reference sequence). Trimming removed 1 base at V and 0 bases at J, with 27 bases between. CDR3 loop: CSARARAGVWFADNQETQYF. In DNA form, the CDR3 reads TGCAGTGCTAGAGCGCGGGCAGGGGTTTGGTTCGCGGATAACCAAGAGACCCAGTACTTC.

The chain couples TRBV9 to TRBJ2-3, with D possibly being TRBD1 or TRBD2 (6 bases each). V shed 4 bases and J shed 3 bases, with 18 bases lying between them. CDR3 size: 16 residues. Germline CDR1 reads SGDLS; CDR2 reads YYNGEE. Here the CDR3 DNA reads TGTGCCAGCAGCCCCGAGAGGGGGGCAAAGACAGATACGCAGTATTTT. Its protein product is CASSPERGAKTDTQYF. Filled out from reference TRBV9 and TRBJ2-3, the complete variable domain reads DSGVTQTPKHLITATGQRVTLRCSPRSGDLSVYWYQQSLDQGLQFLIQYYNGEERAKGNILERFSAQQFPDLHSELNLSSLELGDSALYFCASSPERGAKTDTQYFGPGTRLTVL.

This clonotype was detected ten times or more. The chain uses TRBV20-1 and TRBJ1-1; D remains unclear. Trimming stripped 4 bases from V and 4 bases from J, with 10 bases between. Germline values: CDR1 DFQATT, CDR2 SNEGSKA (reference sequence). The CDR3 runs to 12 residues. CDR3 DNA sequence: TGCAGTGCTAAAACGGTCGGCACTGAAGCTTTCTTT. It encodes CSAKTVGTEAFF.

In this sample, this clonotype turned up a few times. This sequence joins TRBV28 and TRBJ1-4, with D possibly being TRBD1 (5 bases). The CDR3 covers 11 residues. Germline V lookup: CDR1 MDHEN, CDR2 SYDVKM. V dropped 8 bases and J dropped 16 bases, with 17 bases sitting between them. The CDR3 nucleotides are TGTGCCAGCGGCCCGGGACGTCGGAAGTTTTTT. It specifies CASGPGRRKFF.

This rearrangement joins TRBV5-1 to TRBJ2-7, with 9 bases matching TRBD1. Per the germline V gene, CDR1 is SGHRS and CDR2 is YFSETQ. The CDR3 sequence is 15 residues long. Trimming cost V 2 bases and J 6 bases; bases outside gene matches: 9. The chain's CDR3 is CASSLTGTGYREQYF. As DNA, the CDR3 is TGCGCCAGCAGCTTAACCGGGACAGGGTATCGCGAGCAGTACTTC.